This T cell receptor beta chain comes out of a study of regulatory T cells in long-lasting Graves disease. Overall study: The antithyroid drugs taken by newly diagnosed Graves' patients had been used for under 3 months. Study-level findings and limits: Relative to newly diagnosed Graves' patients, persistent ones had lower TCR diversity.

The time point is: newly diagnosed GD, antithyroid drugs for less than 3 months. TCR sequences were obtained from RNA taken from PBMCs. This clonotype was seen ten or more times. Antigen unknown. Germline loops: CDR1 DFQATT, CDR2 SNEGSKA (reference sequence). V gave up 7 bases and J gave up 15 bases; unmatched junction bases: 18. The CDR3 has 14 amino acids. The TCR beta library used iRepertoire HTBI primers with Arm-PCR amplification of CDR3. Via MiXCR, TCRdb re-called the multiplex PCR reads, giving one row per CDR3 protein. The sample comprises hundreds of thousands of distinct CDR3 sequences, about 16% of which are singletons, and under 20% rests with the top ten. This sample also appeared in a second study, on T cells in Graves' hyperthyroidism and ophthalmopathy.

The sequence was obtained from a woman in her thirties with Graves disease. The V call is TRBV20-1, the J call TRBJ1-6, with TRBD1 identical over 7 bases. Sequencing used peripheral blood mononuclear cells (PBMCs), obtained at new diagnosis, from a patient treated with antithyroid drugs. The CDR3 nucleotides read TGCAGTGTTCAGGACAGGACCCAAGGCCTTCACCTCCACTTT. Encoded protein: CSVQDRTQGLHLHF.